This is a list of T cell receptor beta chains from one sample in a study of cytomegalovirus exposure and HLA in healthy donors. Using immunoSEQ multiplex PCR, the repertoire was profiled, and TCRdb retains in-frame clones only, with some absent. The profile shows about 140,000 clones, about four fifths of them singletons. Sample: PBMCs. Receptors were obtained from a woman aged 40 to 50 in good health and CMV-seropositive. Both conserved end residues are part of each CDR3. D genes are given only for firm matches. The size field is filled for only some rows; it gives once, few, many or a size class.

clone size | D gene | CDR3 length | J gene | V gene | CDR3 DNA | CDR3 protein
NA | NA | 16 | TRBJ1-1 | TRBV7-8 | TGTGCCAGCAGTCTCCAGCAGGGCCTCATGAACACTGAAGCTTTCTTT | CASSLQQGLMNTEAFF
once | NA | 14 | TRBJ2-5 | TRBV5-1 | TGCGCCAGCAGCAGGACAGAGTACCAAGAGACCCAGTACTTC | CASSRTEYQETQYF
few | NA | 15 | TRBJ1-2 | TRBV10-3 | TGTGCCATCAGTCCTTGGGACACCTCTAACTATGGCTACACCTTC | CAISPWDTSNYGYTF
NA | TRBD2 | 14 | TRBJ2-2 | TRBV30 | TGTGCCTGGAGCCTAGCGGGAGGGGCTGGGGAGCTGTTTTTT | CAWSLAGGAGELFF
NA | TRBD2 | 15 | TRBJ2-5 | TRBV5-8 | TGTGCCAGCAGCTTAGGGAGGGTGTCGGGAGAGACCCAGTACTTC | CASSLGRVSGETQYF
NA | NA | 13 | TRBJ1-1 | TRBV5-5 | TGTGCCAGCAGCTTGTACAGCAGTGTTGAAGCTTTCTTT | CASSLYSSVEAFF
NA | TRBD1 | 17 | TRBJ2-5 | TRBV4-2 | TGTGCCAGCAGCCAAGTTTTCGGCGAGGGGGCGAGAGAGACCCAGTACTTC | CASSQVFGEGARETQYF
NA | TRBD1 | 13 | TRBJ2-7 | TRBV10-3 | TGTGCCATCAGTGAACGGACAGGAGACGAGCAGTACTTC | CAISERTGDEQYF
once | NA | 15 | TRBJ2-2 | TRBV9 | TGTGCCAGCAGCGTGGCCGGGAGAGGCACCGGGGAGCTGTTTTTT | CASSVAGRGTGELFF
NA | NA | 15 | TRBJ2-3 | TRBV28 | TGTGCCAGCAGTTTATTGTCTAGTTTCACAGATACGCAGTATTTT | CASSLLSSFTDTQYF
NA | TRBD2 | 17 | TRBJ2-3 | TRBV4-2 | TGTGCCAGCAGCCAAGATTCGGCTAGCGGGAGAATCGATACGCAGTATTTT | CASSQDSASGRIDTQYF
NA | TRBD1 | 14 | TRBJ2-7 | TRBV11-2 | TGTGCCAGCAGCCCCATGACAGGGGAGGACGAGCAGTACTTC | CASSPMTGEDEQYF
NA | TRBD1 | 14 | TRBJ2-7 | TRBV6-5 | TGTGCCAGCAGCCTGGACAGGGTCCCCTACGAGCAGTACTTC | CASSLDRVPYEQYF
NA | NA | 11 | TRBJ1-1 | TRBV19 | TGTGCCAGTAGTATCCAGGGAGGAGCTTTCTTT | CASSIQGGAFF
NA | TRBD2 | 16 | TRBJ2-7 | TRBV30 | TGTGCCAACCTGGAGATAGAGCGGGATCGCTCCTACGAGCAGTACTTC | CANLEIERDRSYEQYF
NA | NA | 14 | TRBJ1-3 | TRBV7-9 | TGTGCCAGCAGCTTTTCGACATCTGGAAACACCATATATTTT | CASSFSTSGNTIYF
NA | TRBD2 | 14 | TRBJ2-2 | TRBV2 | TGTGCCAGCACTAGCGGGACCAACACCGGGGAGCTGTTTTTT | CASTSGTNTGELFF
NA | TRBD1 | 15 | TRBJ2-1 | TRBV6-5 | TGTGCCAGCAGAAAACAGGGGGGTTCTTACAATGAGCAGTTCTTC | CASRKQGGSYNEQFF
NA | TRBD1 | 15 | TRBJ2-7 | TRBV6-5 | TGTGCCAGCAGTTACTTAGGACAGGGTCGGAACGAGCAGTACTTC | CASSYLGQGRNEQYF
NA | TRBD2 | 15 | TRBJ2-5 | TRBV4-1 | TGCGCCAGCAGCCAAGGGGGGAGGGGACGAGAGACCCAGTACTTC | CASSQGGRGRETQYF
once | TRBD1 | 14 | TRBJ1-4 | TRBV7-2 | TGTGCCAGCAGCCAAAACAGGGGGCGTGAAAAACTGTTTTTT | CASSQNRGREKLFF
NA | NA | 13 | TRBJ2-3 | TRBV7-2 | TGTGCCAGCAGCTTGGCTTACACAGATACGCAGTATTTT | CASSLAYTDTQYF
few | NA | 15 | TRBJ1-5 | TRBV7-8 | TGTGCTTCTCGGGCGGGGGCCTGGAGCAATCAGCCCCAGCATTTT | CASRAGAWSNQPQHF
NA | TRBD1 | 15 | TRBJ2-7 | TRBV11-3 | TGTGCCAGCAGCTTAGGGACAGGGAGCTCCTACGAGCAGTACTTC | CASSLGTGSSYEQYF
NA | NA | 10 | TRBJ2-1 | TRBV20-1 | TGCAGTGCTACGGGGGTTGAGCAGTTCTTC | CSATGVEQFF
NA | NA | 13 | TRBJ2-1 | TRBV18 | TGTGCCAGCTCACGGGATTCAAGCGGGTGGCTGGTCTTC | CASSRDSSGWLVF
few | TRBD1 | 12 | TRBJ1-5 | TRBV7-2 | TGTGCCAGCAGCTTAGACAGGGGGCCCCAGCATTTT | CASSLDRGPQHF
few | TRBD1 | 15 | TRBJ2-7 | TRBV6-6 | TGTGCCAGCAGTTACCCGGGACAGGGGAACTACGAGCAGTACTTC | CASSYPGQGNYEQYF
NA | TRBD1 | 13 | TRBJ2-1 | TRBV5-6 | TGTGCCAGCAGCTTCGTGACAGGGTTCTCACAGTTCTTC | CASSFVTGFSQFF
few | TRBD1 | 16 | TRBJ2-5 | TRBV30 | TGTGCCTGGCTGTTTCGAGGGACAGGGGACAGAGAGACCCAGTACTTC | CAWLFRGTGDRETQYF
few | NA | 15 | TRBJ2-2 | TRBV10-1 | TGCGCCAGCAGTGAGTCTAGAGGTTTTGCCGGGGAGCTGTTTTTT | CASSESRGFAGELFF
NA | NA | 12 | TRBJ2-3 | TRBV7-9 | TGTGCCAGCAGTTCAGGGCTTGATACGCAGTATTTT | CASSSGLDTQYF
NA | TRBD1 | 14 | TRBJ2-1 | TRBV7-6 | TGTGCCAGCAGCCCGGGACAGGCTAACAATGAGCAGTTCTTC | CASSPGQANNEQFF
NA | TRBD1 | 14 | TRBJ1-5 | TRBV2 | TGTGCCAGCAGTGAGGGTCGTCAGGGACAGGACCAGCATTTT | CASSEGRQGQDQHF
NA | NA | 15 | TRBJ2-1 | TRBV4-1 | TGCGCCAGCAGCCAAGAGCGGCGGGACTACAATGAGCAGTTCTTC | CASSQERRDYNEQFF
NA | NA | 14 | TRBJ1-5 | TRBV30 | TGTGCCTGGAGTAAGGGACTCCAGATTCAGCCCCAGCATTTT | CAWSKGLQIQPQHF
NA | NA | 12 | TRBJ2-7 | TRBV11-1 | TGTGCCAGCAGCCCTCGAGTTGGCGAGCAGTACTTC | CASSPRVGEQYF
NA | NA | 16 | TRBJ2-2 | TRBV11-3 | TGTGCCAGCAGCTTAGGTGGGAAGGGGGACACCGGGGAGCTGTTTTTT | CASSLGGKGDTGELFF
NA | TRBD2 | 14 | TRBJ2-3 | TRBV29-1 | TGCAGCGCAGCCGGGACTAGTAGCACAGATACGCAGTATTTT | CSAAGTSSTDTQYF
NA | NA | 14 | TRBJ2-7 | TRBV6-5 | TGTGCCAGCTCGGACGGTGGAGGGCGGTACGAGCAGTACTTC | CASSDGGGRYEQYF